Below, 17 T cell receptor beta chains from the same sample are listed, as sequenced in a study of cytotoxic CD8 clonotypes in ibrutinib-treated CLL. Using immunoSEQ multiplex PCR, the repertoire was profiled, and TCRdb retains in-frame clones only, with some absent. Altogether approximately 60,000 clones are present, roughly 50% being singletons, with the ten largest covering about 24%. The sequences come from PBMCs, collected at disease progression, from a patient treated with ibrutinib. All receptors come from a human donor with chronic lymphocytic leukemia.

This clone has just one count. Here the CDR3 omits its conserved ending phenylalanine or tryptophan, so a read error is the likely source. The limits of the CDR3 on the DNA are not certain, so only TCRdb's listed CDR3 is given. The genes are TRBV5-4 and TRBJ1-2; the D call of TRBD1 is as the table states it, not checked on the DNA. Germline V CDR1 and CDR2: SGHNT, YYREEE (reference sequence). The CDR3 is made up of 12 amino acids, end residues included. This CDR3 reads CASSFPGQGASL.

The V gene is TRBV2, the J gene TRBJ1-5, with D unresolved. Deletions cut 3 bases from V and 5 bases from J, with 2 bases between. The CDR3 spans 11 residues. Germline V gene lookup returns CDR1 SNHLY and CDR2 FYNNEI. CDR3 amino acids: CASSEDQPQHF. CDR3 sequence (DNA): TGTGCCAGCAGTGAGGATCAGCCCCAGCATTTT.

The chain employs TRBV29-1 and TRBJ1-2; 9 bases are shared with TRBD1. CDR1 is SQVTM, CDR2 ANQGSEA, per germline. The J segment lost 2 bases and the V segment lost 6 bases, leaving 10 bases of the junction unmatched. The CDR3 consists of 15 residues. The DNA for the CDR3 is TGCAGCGTCGAAACAACAGGGGGCAGGAACTATGGCTACACCTTC. Translated, it gives CSVETTGGRNYGYTF.

This rearrangement joins TRBV6-5 to TRBJ2-1, with D possibly matching TRBD2 (5 bases). This CDR3 comprises 13 residues. Germline CDR1 and CDR2: MNHEY and SVGAGI. Trimming removed 6 bases at V and 6 bases at J, with 12 bases between. CDR3 DNA: TGTGCCAGCAGGAAAGCGACTATCAATGAGCAGTTCTTC. Translated, it gives CASRKATINEQFF.

The chain combines TRBV18 with TRBJ1-5, with 7 bases matching TRBD1. With V trimmed by 3 bases and J by 7 bases, 6 bases remained unmatched. Germline V gene sequence: CDR1 KGHSH, CDR2 LQKENI. This CDR3 is 14 amino acids long. CDR3 residues: CASSPDRVTQPQHF. The CDR3 DNA reads TGTGCCAGCTCACCCGACAGGGTAACGCAGCCCCAGCATTTT.

The rearrangement joins TRBV27 to TRBJ2-5, with 11 bases lining up with TRBD2. Unmatched junction bases numbered 11, after V lost 11 bases and J lost 3 bases. Germline V gene sequence: CDR1 MNHEY, CDR2 SMNVEV (reference sequence). CDR3 length: 15 residues. The CDR3 here is CAGRLAGGDEETQYF. The CDR3 nucleotides are TGTGCCGGTCGCCTAGCGGGGGGCGATGAAGAGACCCAGTACTTC.

This chain links TRBV6-5 with TRBJ2-1, with D tentatively TRBD1 (5 bases). This CDR3 has 16 residues. Looked up from germline, CDR1 is MNHEY and CDR2 is SVGAGI. V dropped 5 bases and J dropped 8 bases, with 22 bases sitting between them. CDR3 region: CASSNWPTVPRDEQFF. The CDR3, as DNA: TGTGCCAGCAGTAACTGGCCGACAGTCCCTCGGGATGAGCAGTTCTTC.

The chain recombines TRBV28 with TRBJ1-6, with a weak D call TRBD1 (5 bases). CDR3 length: 15 residues. V lost 5 bases and J lost 9, with 17 bases in between. Germline CDR1 and CDR2: MDHEN and SYDVKM. The DNA for the CDR3 is TGTGCCAGCAGTCCCCCCGACAGTTTCTCTTCACCCCTCCACTTT. This gives the protein CASSPPDSFSSPLHF.

The chain recombines TRBV9 with TRBJ1-1, with D maybe TRBD1 (6 bases). Germline CDR1 SGDLS, CDR2 YYNGEE. V shed 0 bases and J shed 6 bases, with 12 bases lying between them. The CDR3 extends over 14 amino acids. The CDR3 spells CASSVGGRGAEAFF. CDR3 nucleotides: TGTGCCAGCAGCGTAGGGGGCAGGGGCGCTGAAGCTTTCTTT.

As for this clone: The sample holds other DNA sequences that translate to the same CDR3. The gene calls are TRBV13 and TRBJ1-1; maybe TRBD1 (5 bases). CDR3 size: 14 residues. The germline V and J ends were trimmed by 1 base and 2 bases, with 8 bases remaining between them. CDR1 PRHDT and CDR2 FYEKMQ come from the germline V gene (reference sequence). The CDR3 here is CASSLAGGNTEAFF. The CDR3 DNA reads TGTGCCAGCAGCTTAGCTGGGGGAAACACTGAAGCTTTCTTT.

The rearrangement links TRBV7-9 to TRBJ1-1; no clear D gene. The CDR3 has 14 amino acids. V lost 2 bases, J lost 1 base, and 8 bases lay in between. Germline V lookup: CDR1 SEHNR, CDR2 FQNEAQ (reference sequence). The CDR3 is CASSLLVGNTEAFF. The CDR3 nucleotides are TGTGCCAGCAGCTTACTCGTGGGGAACACTGAAGCTTTCTTT.

V gene TRBV6-5 combines with J gene TRBJ2-7, with TRBD1 matching 9 bases. CDR3 length: 15 residues. Losses at the gene ends were 2 bases for V and 2 bases for J; bases not matched to a gene: 4. Germline V CDR1 and CDR2: MNHEY, SVGAGI. The CDR3 nucleotides are TGTGCCAGCAGTTACGCGGGACAGGGTCCCTACGAGCAGTACTTC. Protein sequence: CASSYAGQGPYEQYF.

V and J are TRBV27 and TRBJ2-7; D remains unclear. Germline V gene data show CDR1 as MNHEY and CDR2 as SMNVEV (reference sequence). CDR3 length equals 14 residues. The V end lost 3 bases, the J end lost 0 bases, and 9 bases lay between the germline ends. The CDR3 sequence is CASSFGQTSYEQYF. In nucleotides, the CDR3 is TGTGCCAGCAGTTTCGGTCAGACCTCCTACGAGCAGTACTTC.

This sequence joins TRBV7-9 and TRBJ1-2; no clear D. The CDR3 length is 11 residues. Trimming removed 6 bases from V and 2 bases from J, with 4 bases in between. Germline V lookup: CDR1 SEHNR, CDR2 FQNEAQ (reference sequence). CDR3 amino acids: CASRQNYGYTF. CDR3 DNA: TGTGCCAGCAGACAGAACTATGGCTACACCTTC.

J is TRBJ2-1 and V is TRBV14, with D possibly matching TRBD2 (6 bases). The CDR3 consists of 16 residues. Germline values: CDR1 SGHDN, CDR2 FVKESK. V lost 2 bases to trimming and J lost 6 bases, with 17 bases between them. CDR3 nucleotides: TGTGCCAGCAGCCAATGGGTCGGAGGAGGGCTCAATGAGCAGTTCTTC. As protein: CASSQWVGGGLNEQFF.

The count of this clone is one. The genes are TRBV7-3 and TRBJ2-3; D is unresolved. The CDR3 extends over 17 amino acids. Germline-derived CDR1 and CDR2 are SGHTA and FQGTGA. The V end lost 1 base, the J end lost 2 bases, and 16 bases lay between the germline ends. CDR3 protein: CASSLIGSRSFTDTQYF. Written as DNA, the CDR3 is TGTGCCAGCAGCTTAATTGGAAGCCGCTCATTCACAGATACGCAGTATTTT.

The rearrangement uses TRBV11-2 and TRBJ2-1; D gene unclear. Per the germline V gene, CDR1 is SGHAT and CDR2 is FQNNGV. The CDR3 has 13 residues. V gave up 2 bases and J gave up 9 bases, with 11 bases separating them. This chain's CDR3 is CASSLYGLIEQFF. Here the CDR3 DNA reads TGTGCCAGCAGCTTATATGGATTGATTGAGCAGTTCTTC.